The T cell receptor (beta chain) under discussion was sequenced for a study of glioma-infiltrating T cells. By proportion, this clonotype is medium-sized. Trimming left V 0 bases short and J 9 bases short, with 6 bases between. Germline assignment: CDR1 LGHDT and CDR2 YNNKEL (reference sequence). This CDR3 region has 11 residues. TCR alpha and beta CDR3 regions were amplified from RNA using iRepertoire nested multiplex PCR. Using its own MiXCR run on the multiplex PCR reads, TCRdb lists one record per CDR3 protein. The sample shows over 650 distinct CDR3 sequences, about a sixth of them seen only once.

The chain couples TRBV3-1 to TRBJ2-7; D ambiguous. The sample taken for sequencing was glioma tissue, nonneoplastic brain tissue, or PBMCs (not recorded which). The origin of this receptor is a human donor with low-grade glioma or glioblastoma, undergoing nonglioma brain surgery, or in good health (not recorded which). CDR3 bases: TGTGCCAGCAGCCAAGAAACACGGCAGTACTTC. Its protein product is CASSQETRQYF.